Listed below are T cell receptor beta chains from one sample, sequenced in a study of T cell clones after liver transplantation. Using immunoSEQ multiplex PCR, the repertoire was profiled, and TCRdb retains in-frame clones only, with some absent. The sample yields about 53,000 clones, less than 85% seen once. This specimen was CD4+ T cells from blood, taken before liver transplant. The receptors stem from a human donor who received a liver transplant. The CDR3 runs from the conserved cysteine through the conserved F or W. The order of the fields is D gene, clone size, J gene, V gene, CDR3 DNA, CDR3 protein. A D gene is named only where the DNA matches it firmly. Size values are once, few and many counts, or a class for expanded clones, and some rows have none.

TRBD1 NA TRBJ1-4 TRBV7-6 TGTGCCAGCACTGGGGACAGGGGGGAAAAACTGTTTTTT CASTGDRGEKLFF
TRBD2 NA TRBJ2-3 TRBV6-5 TGTGCCAGCAGCCTCGGACTAGCGGGAGATACGCAGTATTTT CASSLGLAGDTQYF
NA NA TRBJ1-4 TRBV27 TGTGCCAGTGCAGCGCCAACTAATGAAAAACTGTTTTTT CASAAPTNEKLFF
TRBD2 NA TRBJ2-1 TRBV7-9 TGTGCCAGCAGCTCCGTTGGACTAGCGGGAGTCAGGCAGTTCTTC CASSSVGLAGVRQFF
TRBD2 NA TRBJ2-7 TRBV6-1 TGTGCCAGCGGAGGACTAGCGGGAGGGCCCGAGCAGTACTTC CASGGLAGGPEQYF
NA NA TRBJ1-3 TRBV6-5 TGTGCCAGCAGTTACTCTCTCTATTCTGGAAACACCATATATTTT CASSYSLYSGNTIYF
NA few TRBJ2-2 TRBV5-4 TGTGCCAGCAGGGAGGACAGATCAAACACCGGGGAGCTGTTTTTT CASREDRSNTGELFF
TRBD2 NA TRBJ2-2 TRBV9 TGTGCCAGCACCCGGGGGGTTGGGACGAACACCGGGGAGCTGTTTTTT CASTRGVGTNTGELFF
NA NA TRBJ2-6 TRBV10-3 TGTGCCTCGAGGGGGGCCAACGTCCTGACTTTC CASRGANVLTF
TRBD1 NA TRBJ2-1 TRBV5-1 TGCGCCAGCAGCTCAGGGACAGGGTCCTTACACAATGAGCAGTTCTTC CASSSGTGSLHNEQFF
NA NA TRBJ2-3 TRBV5-6 TGTGCCAGCAGCTTGGATGGCACAGATACGCAGTATTTT CASSLDGTDTQYF
TRBD2 few TRBJ2-7 TRBV6-1 TGTGCCAGCAGTGGAGGACTAGCGGGAGTCTACGAGCAGTACTTC CASSGGLAGVYEQYF
NA NA TRBJ1-1 TRBV15 TGTGCCACCAGCAGAAGCAGGGGCACTGAAGCTTTCTTT CATSRSRGTEAFF
TRBD1 NA TRBJ1-1 TRBV2 TGTGCCAGCAGTGAAAGGGGGCCCCTCGGGCCTGAAGCTTTCTTT CASSERGPLGPEAFF
TRBD1 NA TRBJ1-2 TRBV5-1 TGCGCCAGCAGCACCGGACAGGCGATGAAATATGGCTACACCTTC CASSTGQAMKYGYTF
TRBD1 NA TRBJ1-1 TRBV7-2 TGTGCCAGCAGCCCCCGGACAGGGGGCAAATCGACTGAAGCTTTCTTT CASSPRTGGKSTEAFF
TRBD1 once TRBJ2-3 TRBV27 TGTGCCAGCAGTCCCGGGACAGGAGCGATGCTGGCAGATACGCAGTATTTT CASSPGTGAMLADTQYF
TRBD1 NA TRBJ2-7 TRBV5-1 TGCGCCAGCAGCCCGGGACAGGGGGAGCAGTACTTC CASSPGQGEQYF
NA NA TRBJ2-7 TRBV11-2 TGTGCCAGCAGCCCCGCCCTGGAAAGCCCGTACGAGCAGTACTTC CASSPALESPYEQYF
NA NA TRBJ1-6 TRBV10-3 TGTGCCATCAGTCCCTCGGGACTGGATCGATCACCCCTCCACTTT CAISPSGLDRSPLHF
NA NA TRBJ2-6 TRBV5-4 TGTGCCAGCAGCCCTCAGAGCTCTGGGGCCAACGTCCTGACTTTC CASSPQSSGANVLTF
NA once TRBJ2-7 TRBV23-1 TGCGCCAGCAGTCCTCCCCAGGGACGTAAGTCGGACGAGCAGTACTTC CASSPPQGRKSDEQYF
NA NA TRBJ1-2 TRBV14 TGTGCCAGCAGCCGGGCGGGACCCAACTATGGCTACACCTTC CASSRAGPNYGYTF
NA NA TRBJ2-7 TRBV27 TGTGCCAGCAGCCCGTCGGGGCCTAGGGTGGACGAGCAGTACTTC CASSPSGPRVDEQYF
NA NA TRBJ1-3 TRBV28 TGTGCCAGCAGCTTGGGCGGGACGGAAAGAAACACCATATATTTT CASSLGGTERNTIYF
TRBD2 NA TRBJ2-1 TRBV5-6 TGTGCCAGCACCTTTGGCGGGGGAGCCTACAATGAGCAGTTCTTC CASTFGGGAYNEQFF
NA NA TRBJ2-5 TRBV30 TGTGCCTGGAGTCCCACAGGGAAGACCCAGTACTTC CAWSPTGKTQYF
NA NA TRBJ2-3 TRBV29-1 TGCAGCGTGTCGGGGACCTCCACAGATACGCAGTATTTT CSVSGTSTDTQYF
NA once TRBJ2-2 TRBV9 TGTGCCAGCAGCGTAACAGATTACGCGAACACCGGGGAGCTGTTTTTT CASSVTDYANTGELFF
NA NA TRBJ2-5 TRBV28 TGTGCCAGCAGTTTAGGACAATCCGCCCAAGGGGAGATCCAGTACTTC CASSLGQSAQGEIQYF
NA NA TRBJ1-4 TRBV5-4 TGTGCCAGCAGCCAAGATTCGGCAGCAACTAATGAAAAACTGTTTTTT CASSQDSAATNEKLFF
TRBD2 many TRBJ2-3 TRBV5-1 TGCGCCAGCAGCCCGGGACTAGCGGGGGGGCAGGGTACGCAGTATTTT CASSPGLAGGQGTQYF